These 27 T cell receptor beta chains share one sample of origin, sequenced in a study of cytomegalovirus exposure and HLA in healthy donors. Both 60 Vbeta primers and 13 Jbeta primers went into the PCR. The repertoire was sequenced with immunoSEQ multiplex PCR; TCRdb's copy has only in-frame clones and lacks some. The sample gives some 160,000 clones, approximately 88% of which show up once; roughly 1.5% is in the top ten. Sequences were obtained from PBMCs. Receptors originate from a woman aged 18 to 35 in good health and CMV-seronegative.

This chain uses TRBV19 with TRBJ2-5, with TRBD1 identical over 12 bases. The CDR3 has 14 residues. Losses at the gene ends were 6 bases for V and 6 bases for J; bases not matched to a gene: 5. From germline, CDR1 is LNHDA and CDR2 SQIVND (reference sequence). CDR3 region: CASRGTGGVKTQYF. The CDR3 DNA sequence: TGTGCCAGTAGAGGGACAGGGGGCGTAAAGACCCAGTACTTC.

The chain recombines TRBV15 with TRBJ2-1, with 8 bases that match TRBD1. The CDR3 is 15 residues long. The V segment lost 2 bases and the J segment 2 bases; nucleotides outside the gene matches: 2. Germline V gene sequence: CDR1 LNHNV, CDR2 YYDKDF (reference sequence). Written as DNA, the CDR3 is TGTGCCACCAGCAGAAGACAGGGGCCCTACAATGAGCAGTTCTTC. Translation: CATSRRQGPYNEQFF.

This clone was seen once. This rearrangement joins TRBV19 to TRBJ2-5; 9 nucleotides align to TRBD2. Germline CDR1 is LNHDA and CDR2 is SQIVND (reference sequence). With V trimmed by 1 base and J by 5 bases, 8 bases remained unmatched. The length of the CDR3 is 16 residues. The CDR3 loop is CASSIGGGGAAETQYF. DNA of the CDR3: TGTGCCAGTAGTATAGGGGGCGGGGGGGCCGCGGAGACCCAGTACTTC.

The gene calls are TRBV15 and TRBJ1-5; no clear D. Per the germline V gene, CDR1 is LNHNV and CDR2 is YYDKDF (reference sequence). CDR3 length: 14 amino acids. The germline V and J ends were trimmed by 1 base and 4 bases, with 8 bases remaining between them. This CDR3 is CATSRGGGNQPQHF. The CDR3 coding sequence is TGTGCCACCAGCAGAGGTGGAGGTAATCAGCCCCAGCATTTT.

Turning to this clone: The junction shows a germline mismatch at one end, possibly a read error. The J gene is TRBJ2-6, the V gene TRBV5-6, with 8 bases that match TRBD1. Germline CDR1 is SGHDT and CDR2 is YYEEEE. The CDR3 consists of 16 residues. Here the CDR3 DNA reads TGTGCCAGCAGCTTTATGGACAGGGCTGGGGCCAACGGCCTGACTTTC. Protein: CASSFMDRAGANGLTF.

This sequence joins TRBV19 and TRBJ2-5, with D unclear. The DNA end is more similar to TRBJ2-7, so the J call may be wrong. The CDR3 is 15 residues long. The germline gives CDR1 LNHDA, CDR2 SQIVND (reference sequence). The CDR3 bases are TGTGCCAGTAGTATAGAAGACTCTCCGCCCTACGAGCAGTACTTC. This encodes CASSIEDSPPYEQYF.

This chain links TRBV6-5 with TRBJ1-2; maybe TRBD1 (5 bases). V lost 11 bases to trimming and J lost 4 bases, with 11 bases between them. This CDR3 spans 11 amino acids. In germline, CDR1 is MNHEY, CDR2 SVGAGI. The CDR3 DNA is TGTGCCGGATCACAGGTCTATGGCTACACCTTC. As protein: CAGSQVYGYTF.

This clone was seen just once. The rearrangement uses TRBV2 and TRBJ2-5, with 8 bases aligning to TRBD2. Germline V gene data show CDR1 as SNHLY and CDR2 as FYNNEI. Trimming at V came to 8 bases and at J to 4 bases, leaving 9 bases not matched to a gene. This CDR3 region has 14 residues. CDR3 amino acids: CASRRVSGVETQYF. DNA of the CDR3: TGTGCCAGCCGCCGGGTTAGCGGGGTAGAGACCCAGTACTTC. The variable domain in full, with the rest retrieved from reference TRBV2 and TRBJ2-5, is EPEVTQTPSHQVTQMGQEVILRCVPISNHLYFYWYRQILGQKVEFLVSFYNNEISEKSEIFDDQFSVERPDGSNFTLKIRSTKLEDSAMYFCASRRVSGVETQYFGPGTRLLVL.

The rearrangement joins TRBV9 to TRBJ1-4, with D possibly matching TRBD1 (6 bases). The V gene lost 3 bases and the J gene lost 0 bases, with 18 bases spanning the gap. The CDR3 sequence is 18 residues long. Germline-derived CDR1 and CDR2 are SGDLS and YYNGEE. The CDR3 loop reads CASSARPLGHPTNEKLFF. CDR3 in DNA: TGTGCCAGCAGCGCACGCCCGTTGGGACACCCAACTAATGAAAAACTGTTTTTT. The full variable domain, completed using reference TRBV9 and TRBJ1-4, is DSGVTQTPKHLITATGQRVTLRCSPRSGDLSVYWYQQSLDQGLQFLIQYYNGEERAKGNILERFSAQQFPDLHSELNLSSLELGDSALYFCASSARPLGHPTNEKLFFGSGTQLSVL.

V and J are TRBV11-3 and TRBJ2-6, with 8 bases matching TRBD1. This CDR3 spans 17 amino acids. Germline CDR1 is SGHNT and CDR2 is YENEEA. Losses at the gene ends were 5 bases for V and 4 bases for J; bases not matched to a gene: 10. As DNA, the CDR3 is TGTGCCAGCAGCCCCGGGACAGGAGTGGGAGGGGCCAACGTCCTGACTTTC. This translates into CASSPGTGVGGANVLTF.

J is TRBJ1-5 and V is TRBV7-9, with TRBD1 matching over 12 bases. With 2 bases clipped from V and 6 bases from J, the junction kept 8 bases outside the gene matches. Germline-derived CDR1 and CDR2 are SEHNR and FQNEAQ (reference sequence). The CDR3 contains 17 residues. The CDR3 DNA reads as TGTGCCAGCAGCTTAAGATCCGGGACAGGGGGCGGTCAGCCCCAGCATTTT. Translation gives CASSLRSGTGGGQPQHF.

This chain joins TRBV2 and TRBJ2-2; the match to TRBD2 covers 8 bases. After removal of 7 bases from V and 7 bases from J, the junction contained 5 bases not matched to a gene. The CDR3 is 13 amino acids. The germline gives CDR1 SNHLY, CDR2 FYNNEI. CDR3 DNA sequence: TGTGCCAGCACCGAGCGGGGGATCGGGGAGCTGTTTTTT. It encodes CASTERGIGELFF. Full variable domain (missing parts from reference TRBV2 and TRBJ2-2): EPEVTQTPSHQVTQMGQEVILRCVPISNHLYFYWYRQILGQKVEFLVSFYNNEISEKSEIFDDQFSVERPDGSNFTLKIRSTKLEDSAMYFCASTERGIGELFFGEGSRLTVL.

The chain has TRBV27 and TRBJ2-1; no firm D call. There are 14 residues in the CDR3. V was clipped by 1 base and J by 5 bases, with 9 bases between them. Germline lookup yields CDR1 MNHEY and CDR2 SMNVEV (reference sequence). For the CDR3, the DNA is TGTGCCAGCAGTTTATATCAGAACCACAATGAGCAGTTCTTC. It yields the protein CASSLYQNHNEQFF.

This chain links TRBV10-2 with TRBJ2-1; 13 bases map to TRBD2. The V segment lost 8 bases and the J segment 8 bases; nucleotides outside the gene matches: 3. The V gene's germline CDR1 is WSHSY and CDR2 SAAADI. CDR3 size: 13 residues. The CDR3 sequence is CASRTSGGHEQFF. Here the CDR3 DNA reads TGCGCCAGCCGGACTAGCGGGGGCCATGAGCAGTTCTTC.

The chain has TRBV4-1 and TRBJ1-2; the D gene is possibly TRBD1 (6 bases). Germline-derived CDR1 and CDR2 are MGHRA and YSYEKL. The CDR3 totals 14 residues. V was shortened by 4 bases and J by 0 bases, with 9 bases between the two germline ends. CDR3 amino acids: CASSPGQPNYGYTF. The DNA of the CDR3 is TGCGCCAGCAGCCCTGGACAGCCTAACTATGGCTACACCTTC.

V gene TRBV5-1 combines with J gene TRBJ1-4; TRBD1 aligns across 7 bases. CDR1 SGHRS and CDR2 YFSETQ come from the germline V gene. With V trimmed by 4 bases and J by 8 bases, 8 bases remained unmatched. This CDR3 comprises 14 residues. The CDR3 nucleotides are TGCGCCAGCAGCCTGGGACAGTTGGGGGAAAAACTGTTTTTT. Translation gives CASSLGQLGEKLFF.

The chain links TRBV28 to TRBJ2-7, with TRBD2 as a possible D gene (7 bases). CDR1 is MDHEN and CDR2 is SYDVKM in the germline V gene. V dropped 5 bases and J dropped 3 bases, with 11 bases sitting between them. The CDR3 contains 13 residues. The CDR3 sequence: CASSRGGVYEQYF. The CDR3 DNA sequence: TGTGCCAGCAGTAGGGGGGGAGTCTACGAGCAGTACTTC.

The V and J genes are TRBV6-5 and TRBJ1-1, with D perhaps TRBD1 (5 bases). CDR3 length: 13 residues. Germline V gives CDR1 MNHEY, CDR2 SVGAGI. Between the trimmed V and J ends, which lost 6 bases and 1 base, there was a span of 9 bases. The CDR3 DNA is TGTGCCAGCAGGGGGGGATGGAACACTGAAGCTTTCTTT. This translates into CASRGGWNTEAFF.

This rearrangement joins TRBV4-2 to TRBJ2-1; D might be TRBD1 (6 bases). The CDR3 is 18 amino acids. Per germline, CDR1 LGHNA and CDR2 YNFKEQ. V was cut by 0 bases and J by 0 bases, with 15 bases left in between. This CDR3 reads CASSQESLGASSYNEQFF. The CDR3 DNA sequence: TGTGCCAGCAGCCAAGAGAGTTTGGGGGCCAGCTCCTACAATGAGCAGTTCTTC.

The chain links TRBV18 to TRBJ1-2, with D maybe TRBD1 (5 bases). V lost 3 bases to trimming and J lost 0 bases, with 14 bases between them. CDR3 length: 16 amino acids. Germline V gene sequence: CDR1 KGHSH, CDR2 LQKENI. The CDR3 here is CASSPGNRRSNYGYTF. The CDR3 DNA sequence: TGTGCCAGCTCACCGGGTAACAGGCGATCTAACTATGGCTACACCTTC.

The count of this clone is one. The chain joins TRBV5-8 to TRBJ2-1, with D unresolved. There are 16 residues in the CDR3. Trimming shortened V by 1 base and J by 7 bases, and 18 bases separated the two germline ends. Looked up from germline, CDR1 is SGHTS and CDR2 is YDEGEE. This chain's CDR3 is CASSLSGGTPRNEQFF. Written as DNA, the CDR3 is TGTGCCAGCAGCTTGTCGGGTGGAACCCCACGGAATGAGCAGTTCTTC.

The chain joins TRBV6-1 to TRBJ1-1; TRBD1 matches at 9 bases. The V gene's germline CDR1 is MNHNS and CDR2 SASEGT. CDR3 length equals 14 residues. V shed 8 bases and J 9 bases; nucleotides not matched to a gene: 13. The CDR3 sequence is CASREHTGGPKAFF. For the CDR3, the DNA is TGTGCCAGCCGAGAACACACAGGGGGCCCTAAAGCTTTCTTT.

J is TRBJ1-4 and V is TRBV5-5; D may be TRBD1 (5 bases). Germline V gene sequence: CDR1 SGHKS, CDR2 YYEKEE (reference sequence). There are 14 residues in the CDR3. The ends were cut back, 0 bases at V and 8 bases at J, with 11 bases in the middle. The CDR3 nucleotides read TGTGCCAGCAGCTTGGGAAGGGGAGGGGAAAAACTGTTTTTT. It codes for CASSLGRGGEKLFF.

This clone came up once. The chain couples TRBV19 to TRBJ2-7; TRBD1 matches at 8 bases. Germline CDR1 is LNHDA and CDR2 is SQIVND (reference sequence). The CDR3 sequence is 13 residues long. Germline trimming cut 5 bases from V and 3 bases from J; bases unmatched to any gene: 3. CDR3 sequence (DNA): TGTGCCAGTAGTCGGACAGGGCTCTACGAGCAGTACTTC. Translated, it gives CASSRTGLYEQYF.

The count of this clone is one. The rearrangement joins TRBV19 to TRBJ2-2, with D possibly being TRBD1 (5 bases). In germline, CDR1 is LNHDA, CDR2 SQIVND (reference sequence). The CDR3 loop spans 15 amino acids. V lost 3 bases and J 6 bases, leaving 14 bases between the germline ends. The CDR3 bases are TGTGCCAGTAGTATTGGGTCGGAAGGGGCCGGGGAGCTGTTTTTT. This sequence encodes CASSIGSEGAGELFF. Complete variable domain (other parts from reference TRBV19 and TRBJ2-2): DGGITQSPKYLFRKEGQNVTLSCEQNLNHDAMYWYRQDPGQGLRLIYYSQIVNDFQKGDIAEGYSVSREKKESFPLTVTSAQKNPTAFYLCASSIGSEGAGELFFGEGSRLTVL.

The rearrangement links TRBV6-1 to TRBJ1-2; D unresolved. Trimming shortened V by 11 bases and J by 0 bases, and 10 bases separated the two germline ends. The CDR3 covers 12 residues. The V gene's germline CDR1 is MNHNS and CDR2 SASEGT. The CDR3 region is CARGSANYGYTF. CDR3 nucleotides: TGTGCCCGCGGGTCTGCTAACTATGGCTACACCTTC.

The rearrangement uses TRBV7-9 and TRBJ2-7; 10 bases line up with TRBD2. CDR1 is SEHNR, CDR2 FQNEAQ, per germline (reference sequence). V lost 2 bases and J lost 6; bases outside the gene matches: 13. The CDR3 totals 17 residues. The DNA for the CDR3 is TGTGCCAGCAGCTTAAGTGGTAGGGGGCTAGCGGGGGCCGAGCAGTACTTC. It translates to CASSLSGRGLAGAEQYF.